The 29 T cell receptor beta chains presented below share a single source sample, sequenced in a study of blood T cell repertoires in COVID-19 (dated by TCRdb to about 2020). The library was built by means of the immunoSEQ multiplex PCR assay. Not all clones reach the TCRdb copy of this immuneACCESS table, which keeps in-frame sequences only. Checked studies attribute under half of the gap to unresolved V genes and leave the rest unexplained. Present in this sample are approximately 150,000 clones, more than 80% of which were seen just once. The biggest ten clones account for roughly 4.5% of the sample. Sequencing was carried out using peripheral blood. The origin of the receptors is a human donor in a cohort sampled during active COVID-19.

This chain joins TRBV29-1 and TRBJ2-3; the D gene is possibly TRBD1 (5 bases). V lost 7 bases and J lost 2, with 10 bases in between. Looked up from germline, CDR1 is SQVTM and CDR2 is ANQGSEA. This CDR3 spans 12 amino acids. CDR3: CSATELTDTQYF. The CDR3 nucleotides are TGCAGCGCGACAGAGCTCACAGATACGCAGTATTTT.

This CDR3 is CAWSKPPGTGFSPLHF. The CDR3 nucleotides read TGTGCCTGGAGCAAACCACCGGGGACAGGCTTTTCACCCCTCCACTTT. The V and J genes are TRBV30 and TRBJ1-6, with 8 nucleotides matching TRBD1. The germline gives CDR1 GTSNPN, CDR2 SVGIG (reference sequence). CDR3 size: 16 residues. Losses at the gene ends were 3 bases for V and 9 bases for J; bases not matched to a gene: 13.

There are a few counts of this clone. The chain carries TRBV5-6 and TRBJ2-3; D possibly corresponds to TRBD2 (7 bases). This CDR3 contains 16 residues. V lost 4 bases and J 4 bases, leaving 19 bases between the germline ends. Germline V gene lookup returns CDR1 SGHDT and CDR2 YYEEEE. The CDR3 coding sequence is TGTGCCAGCAGCCCGTGGGGGCTAGCGGTATCAGATACGCAGTATTTT. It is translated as CASSPWGLAVSDTQYF.

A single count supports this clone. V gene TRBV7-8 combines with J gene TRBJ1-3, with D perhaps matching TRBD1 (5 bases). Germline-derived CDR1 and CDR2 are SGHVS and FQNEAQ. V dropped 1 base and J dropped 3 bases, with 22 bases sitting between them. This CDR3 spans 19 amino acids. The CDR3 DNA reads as TGTGCCAGCAGCTTAGTCGAGGGGAGGGGCATAGGTCTTGGAAACACCATATATTTT. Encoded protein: CASSLVEGRGIGLGNTIYF.

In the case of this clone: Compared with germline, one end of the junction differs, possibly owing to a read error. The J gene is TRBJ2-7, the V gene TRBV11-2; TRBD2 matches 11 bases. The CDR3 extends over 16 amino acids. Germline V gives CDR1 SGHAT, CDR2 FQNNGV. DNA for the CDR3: TGTGCCAGCAGCCTAGATAGCGGGGGGGCAGTATACGAGCAGTACTTC. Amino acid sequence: CASSLDSGGAVYEQYF. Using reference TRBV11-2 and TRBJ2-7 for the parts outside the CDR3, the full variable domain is EAGVAQSPRYKIIEKRQSVAFWCNPISGHATLYWYQQILGQGPKLLIQFQNNGVVDDSQLPKDRFSAERLKGVDSTLKIQPAKLEDSAVYLCASSLDSGGAVYEQYFGPGTRLTVT.

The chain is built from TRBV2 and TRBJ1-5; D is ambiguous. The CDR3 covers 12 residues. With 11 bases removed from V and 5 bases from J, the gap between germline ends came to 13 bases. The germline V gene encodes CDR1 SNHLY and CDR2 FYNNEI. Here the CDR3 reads CACHAADQPQHF. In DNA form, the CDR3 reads TGTGCCTGCCATGCGGCAGATCAGCCCCAGCATTTT.

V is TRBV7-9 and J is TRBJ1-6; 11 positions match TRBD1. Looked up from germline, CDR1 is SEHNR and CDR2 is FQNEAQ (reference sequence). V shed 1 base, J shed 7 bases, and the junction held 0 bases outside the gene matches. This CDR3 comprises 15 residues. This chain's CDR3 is CASSLGDRGNSPLHF. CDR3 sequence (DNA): TGTGCCAGCAGCTTAGGGGACAGGGGGAATTCACCCCTCCACTTT.

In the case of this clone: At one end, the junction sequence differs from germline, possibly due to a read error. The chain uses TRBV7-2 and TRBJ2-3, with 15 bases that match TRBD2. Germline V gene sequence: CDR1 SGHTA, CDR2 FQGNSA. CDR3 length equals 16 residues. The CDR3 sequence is CASSPGLAGGTGTQYF. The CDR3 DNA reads TGTGCCAGCAGTCCCGGACTAGCGGGGGGGACAGGTACGCAGTATTTT.

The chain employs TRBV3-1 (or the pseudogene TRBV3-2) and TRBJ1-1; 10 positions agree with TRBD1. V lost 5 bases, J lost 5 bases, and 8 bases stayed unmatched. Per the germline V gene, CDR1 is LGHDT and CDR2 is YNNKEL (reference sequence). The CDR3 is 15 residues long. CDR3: CASSARQGARTEAFF. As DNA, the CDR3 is TGTGCCAGCAGCGCCCGACAGGGGGCGAGGACTGAAGCTTTCTTT.

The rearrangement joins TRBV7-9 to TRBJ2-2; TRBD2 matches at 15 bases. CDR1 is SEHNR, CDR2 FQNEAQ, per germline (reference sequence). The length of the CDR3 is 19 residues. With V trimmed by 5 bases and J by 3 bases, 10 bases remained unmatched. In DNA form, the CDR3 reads TGTGCCAGCAGCCGATCTGGACTAGCGGGGGGGACGTACACCGGGGAGCTGTTTTTT. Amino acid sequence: CASSRSGLAGGTYTGELFF.

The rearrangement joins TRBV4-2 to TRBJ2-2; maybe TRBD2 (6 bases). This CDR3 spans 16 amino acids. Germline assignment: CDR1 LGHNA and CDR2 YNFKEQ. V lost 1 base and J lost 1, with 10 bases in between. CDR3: CASSQGAAGNTGELFF. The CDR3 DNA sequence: TGTGCCAGCAGCCAAGGGGCAGCGGGGAACACCGGGGAGCTGTTTTTT.

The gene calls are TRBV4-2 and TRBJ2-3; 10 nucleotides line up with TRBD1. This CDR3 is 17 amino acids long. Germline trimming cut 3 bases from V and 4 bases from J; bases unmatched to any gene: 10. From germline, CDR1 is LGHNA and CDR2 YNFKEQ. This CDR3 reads CASSHLRQGAFPDTQYF. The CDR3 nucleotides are TGTGCCAGCAGCCACCTTCGACAGGGGGCATTCCCAGATACGCAGTATTTT.

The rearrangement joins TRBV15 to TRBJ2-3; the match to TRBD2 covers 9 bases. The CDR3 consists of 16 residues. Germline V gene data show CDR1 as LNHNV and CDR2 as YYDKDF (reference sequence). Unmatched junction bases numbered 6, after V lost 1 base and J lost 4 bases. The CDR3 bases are TGTGCCACCAGCAGAGTCTCAGCGGGGGGTGCAGATACGCAGTATTTT. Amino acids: CATSRVSAGGADTQYF.

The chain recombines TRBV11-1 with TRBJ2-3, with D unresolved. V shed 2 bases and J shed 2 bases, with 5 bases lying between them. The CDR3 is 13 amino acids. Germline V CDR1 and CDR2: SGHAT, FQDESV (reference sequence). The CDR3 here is CASSLSPTDTQYF. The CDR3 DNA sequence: TGTGCCAGCAGCTTAAGCCCCACAGATACGCAGTATTTT.

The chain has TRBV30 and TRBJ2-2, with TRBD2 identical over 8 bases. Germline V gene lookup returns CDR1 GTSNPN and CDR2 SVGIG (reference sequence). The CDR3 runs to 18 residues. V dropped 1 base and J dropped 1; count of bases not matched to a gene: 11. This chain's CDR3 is CAWSDLGVAGMNTGELFF. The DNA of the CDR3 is TGTGCCTGGAGTGACCTTGGAGTAGCGGGGATGAACACCGGGGAGCTGTTTTTT.

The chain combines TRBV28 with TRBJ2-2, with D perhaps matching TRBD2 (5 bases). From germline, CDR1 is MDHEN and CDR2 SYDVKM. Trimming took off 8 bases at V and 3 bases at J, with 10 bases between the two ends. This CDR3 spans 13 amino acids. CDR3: CASWRRDTGELFF. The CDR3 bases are TGTGCCAGCTGGAGGCGGGACACCGGGGAGCTGTTTTTT.

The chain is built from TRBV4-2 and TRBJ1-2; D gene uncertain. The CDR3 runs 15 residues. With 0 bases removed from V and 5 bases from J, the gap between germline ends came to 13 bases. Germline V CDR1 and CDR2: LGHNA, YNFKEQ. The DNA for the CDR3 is TGTGCCAGCAGCCAAGACTCGGGGTTAGAATATGGCTACACCTTC. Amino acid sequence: CASSQDSGLEYGYTF.

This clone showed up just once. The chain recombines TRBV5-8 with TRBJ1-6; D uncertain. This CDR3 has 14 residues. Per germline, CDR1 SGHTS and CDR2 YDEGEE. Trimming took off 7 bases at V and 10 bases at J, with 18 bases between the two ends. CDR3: CASPIRGNQSPLHF. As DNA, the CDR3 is TGTGCCAGCCCCATTCGAGGGAATCAGTCACCCCTCCACTTT.

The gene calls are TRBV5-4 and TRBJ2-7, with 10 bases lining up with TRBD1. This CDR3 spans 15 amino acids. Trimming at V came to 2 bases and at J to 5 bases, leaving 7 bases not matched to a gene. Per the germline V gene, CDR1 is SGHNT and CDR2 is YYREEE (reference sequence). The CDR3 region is CASSFGQGVLDEQYF. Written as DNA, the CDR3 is TGTGCCAGCAGCTTCGGACAGGGGGTTCTTGACGAGCAGTACTTC. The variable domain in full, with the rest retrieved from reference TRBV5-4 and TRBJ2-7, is ETGVTQSPTHLIKTRGQQVTLRCSSQSGHNTVSWYQQALGQGPQFIFQYYREEENGRGNFPPRFSGLQFPNYSSELNVNALELDDSALYLCASSFGQGVLDEQYFGPGTRLTVT.

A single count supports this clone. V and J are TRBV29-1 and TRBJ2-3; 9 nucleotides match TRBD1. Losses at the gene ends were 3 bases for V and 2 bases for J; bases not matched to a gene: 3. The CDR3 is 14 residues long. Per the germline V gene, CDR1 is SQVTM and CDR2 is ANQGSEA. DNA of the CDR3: TGCAGCGTTGACCGGGACAGGGCCACAGATACGCAGTATTTT. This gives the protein CSVDRDRATDTQYF.

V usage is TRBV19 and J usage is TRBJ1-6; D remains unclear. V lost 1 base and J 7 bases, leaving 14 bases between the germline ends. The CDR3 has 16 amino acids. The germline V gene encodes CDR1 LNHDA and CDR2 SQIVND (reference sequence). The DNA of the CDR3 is TGTGCCAGTAGTATAGGTGAATGGACGGGGAATTCACCCCTCCACTTT. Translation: CASSIGEWTGNSPLHF.

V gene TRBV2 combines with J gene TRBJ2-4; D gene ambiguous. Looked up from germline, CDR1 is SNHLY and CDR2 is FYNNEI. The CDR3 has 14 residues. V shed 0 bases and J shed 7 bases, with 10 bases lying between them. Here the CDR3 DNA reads TGTGCCAGCAGTGAAGCGAGCACGAACAACATTCAGTACTTC. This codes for CASSEASTNNIQYF.

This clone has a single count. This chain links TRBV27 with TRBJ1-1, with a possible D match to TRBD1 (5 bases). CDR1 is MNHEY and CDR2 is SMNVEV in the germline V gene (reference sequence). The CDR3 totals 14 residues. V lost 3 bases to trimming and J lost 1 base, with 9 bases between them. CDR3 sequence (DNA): TGTGCCAGCAGTTTTAGGGGTAGGAACACTGAAGCTTTCTTT. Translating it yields CASSFRGRNTEAFF.

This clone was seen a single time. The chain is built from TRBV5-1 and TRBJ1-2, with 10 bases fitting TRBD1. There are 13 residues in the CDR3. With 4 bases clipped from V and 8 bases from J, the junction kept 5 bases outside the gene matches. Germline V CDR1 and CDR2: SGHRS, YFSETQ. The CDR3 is CASSRQGAGGYTF. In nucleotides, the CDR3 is TGCGCCAGCAGCCGACAGGGGGCGGGCGGCTACACCTTC. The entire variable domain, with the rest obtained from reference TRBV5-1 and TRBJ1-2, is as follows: KAGVTQTPRYLIKTRGQQVTLSCSPISGHRSVSWYQQTPGQGLQFLFEYFSETQRNKGNFPGRFSGRQFSNSRSEMNVSTLELGDSALYLCASSRQGAGGYTFGSGTRLTVV.

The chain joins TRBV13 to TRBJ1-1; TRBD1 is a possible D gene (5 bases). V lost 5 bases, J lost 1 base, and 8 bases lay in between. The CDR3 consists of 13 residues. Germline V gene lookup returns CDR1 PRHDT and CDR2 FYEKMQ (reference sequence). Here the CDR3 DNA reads TGTGCCAGCAGCCACGGACAGAACACTGAAGCTTTCTTT. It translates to CASSHGQNTEAFF. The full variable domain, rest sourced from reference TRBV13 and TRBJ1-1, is AAGVIQSPRHLIKEKRETATLKCYPIPRHDTVYWYQQGPGQDPQFLISFYEKMQSDKGSIPDRFSAQQFSDYHSELNMSSLELGDSALYFCASSHGQNTEAFFGQGTRLTVV.

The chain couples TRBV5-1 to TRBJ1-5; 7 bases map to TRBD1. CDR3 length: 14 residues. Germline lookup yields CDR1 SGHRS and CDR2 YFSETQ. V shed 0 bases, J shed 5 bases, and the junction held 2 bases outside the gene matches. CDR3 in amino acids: CASSLGQGHQPQHF. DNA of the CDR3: TGCGCCAGCAGCTTGGGACAGGGTCATCAGCCCCAGCATTTT. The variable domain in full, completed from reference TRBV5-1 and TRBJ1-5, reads KAGVTQTPRYLIKTRGQQVTLSCSPISGHRSVSWYQQTPGQGLQFLFEYFSETQRNKGNFPGRFSGRQFSNSRSEMNVSTLELGDSALYLCASSLGQGHQPQHFGDGTRLSIL.

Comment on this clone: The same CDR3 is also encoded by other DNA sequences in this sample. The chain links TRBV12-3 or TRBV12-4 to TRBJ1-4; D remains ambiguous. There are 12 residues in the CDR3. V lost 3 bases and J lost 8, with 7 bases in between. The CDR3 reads CASSFGLEKLFF. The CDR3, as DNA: TGTGCCAGCAGTTTCGGACTGGAAAAACTGTTTTTT.

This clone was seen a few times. As DNA, the CDR3 is TGTGCCAGCAGTTTATTCCCTCTGGACAGGGGCTCGAAGGAGACCCAGTACTTC. Protein: CASSLFPLDRGSKETQYF. V is TRBV27 and J is TRBJ2-5; 9 bases match TRBD1. Looked up from germline, CDR1 is MNHEY and CDR2 is SMNVEV (reference sequence). Trimming cost V 1 base and J 5 bases; bases outside gene matches: 14. The CDR3 totals 18 residues.

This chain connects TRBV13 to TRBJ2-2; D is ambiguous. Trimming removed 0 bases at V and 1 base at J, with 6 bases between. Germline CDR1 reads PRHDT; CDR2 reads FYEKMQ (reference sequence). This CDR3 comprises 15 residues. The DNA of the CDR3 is TGTGCCAGCAGCTTAGGCACATGGAACACCGGGGAGCTGTTTTTT. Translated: CASSLGTWNTGELFF.